Listed below are T cell receptor beta chains from one sample, sequenced in a study of beta chain features in type 1 diabetes. Only in-frame clones appear in the TCRdb table, and some are missing; sequencing was by immunoSEQ multiplex PCR. The table has about 180,000 clones, about 7.9% seen once. The sample comprised central memory CD4+ T cells from blood. The receptors were gathered from a man aged 18 to 30 with type 1 diabetes. CDR3s include the opening cysteine and the closing phenylalanine or tryptophan. A D gene is named only where the DNA matches it firmly. The size entry is marked missing in some rows and otherwise reads once, few, many or a size class.

clone_size	v_call	d_call	j_call	cdr3_aa	cdr3_nt
few	TRBV7-2	NA	TRBJ2-3	CASGRGPSTDTQYF	TGTGCCAGCGGTCGTGGGCCGAGCACAGATACGCAGTATTTT
NA	TRBV7-2	TRBD1	TRBJ2-7	CASSPGQASYEQYF	TGTGCCAGCAGCCCCGGACAGGCCTCCTACGAGCAGTACTTC
few	TRBV11-2	NA	TRBJ1-2	CASSSAGNYGYTF	TGTGCCAGCAGCTCAGCAGGGAACTATGGCTACACCTTC
NA	TRBV15	NA	TRBJ2-1	CATSRDNGASNNEQFF	TGTGCCACCAGCAGAGATAATGGTGCCAGTAACAATGAGCAGTTCTTC
NA	TRBV4-1	TRBD1	TRBJ1-2	CASSQVRRTGGPTPYTF	TGCGCCAGCAGCCAAGTTCGCAGGACAGGGGGCCCGACTCCCTACACCTTC
NA	TRBV5-6	NA	TRBJ2-5	CASSSWRPAGTQYF	TGTGCCAGCAGCTCTTGGAGACCTGCTGGGACCCAGTACTTC
many	TRBV5-4	NA	TRBJ2-3	CASRTGGNTDTQYF	TGTGCCAGCCGCACCGGCGGAAACACAGATACGCAGTATTTT
many	TRBV7-2	NA	TRBJ2-5	CASSLRQGRETQYF	TGTGCCAGCAGCTTAAGGCAGGGGCGAGAGACCCAGTACTTC
few	TRBV7-2	NA	TRBJ1-1	CASRSGALNTEAFF	TGTGCCAGCAGGTCTGGAGCCTTGAACACTGAAGCTTTCTTT
few	TRBV11-2	NA	TRBJ2-3	CASSFIAGDTQYF	TGTGCCAGCAGCTTTATCGCGGGAGATACGCAGTATTTT
NA	TRBV6-5	TRBD1	TRBJ1-1	CASSKQGGFTEAFF	TGTGCCAGCAGCAAACAGGGGGGTTTCACTGAAGCTTTCTTT
NA	TRBV18	NA	TRBJ1-1	CASSPNPAGDTEAFF	TGTGCCAGCTCACCGAACCCGGCAGGGGACACTGAAGCTTTCTTT
few	TRBV7-2	TRBD2	TRBJ2-5	CASSLRTSGRGQYF	TGTGCCAGCAGCTTAAGGACTAGCGGAAGGGGCCAGTACTTC
NA	TRBV18	NA	TRBJ2-2	CASSLDLSGELFF	TGTGCCAGCTCATTGGACTTATCCGGGGAGCTGTTTTTT
many	TRBV29-1	TRBD2	TRBJ2-6	CSVAAGSGANVLTF	TGCAGCGTTGCAGCGGGATCCGGGGCCAACGTCCTGACTTTC
few	TRBV7-8	TRBD1	TRBJ1-6	CASSLVGTGGGTPLHF	TGTGCCAGCAGCTTAGTTGGGACAGGAGGAGGTACACCCCTCCACTTT
many	TRBV30	NA	TRBJ2-4	CAWSGRQVSKNIQYF	TGTGCCTGGAGTGGCCGACAGGTCTCCAAAAACATTCAGTACTTC
NA	TRBV2	NA	TRBJ2-4	CASRARTVAKNIQYF	TGTGCCAGCAGGGCCCGGACAGTGGCCAAAAACATTCAGTACTTC
few	TRBV29-1	TRBD1	TRBJ1-1	CSVSDREAEAFF	TGCAGCGTTTCCGACAGGGAGGCTGAAGCTTTCTTT
few	TRBV5-1	TRBD2	TRBJ2-3	CASRGGGGPTDTQYF	TGCGCCAGCAGAGGTGGCGGGGGGCCCACAGATACGCAGTATTTT
NA	TRBV14	TRBD2	TRBJ2-7	CASSQDLAGGPLEQYF	TGTGCCAGCAGCCAAGACCTAGCGGGGGGGCCGCTCGAGCAGTACTTC
few	TRBV27	NA	TRBJ2-2	CASSLESGLGELFF	TGTGCCAGCAGTTTAGAGTCAGGGCTCGGGGAGCTGTTTTTT
few	TRBV4-2	NA	TRBJ1-5	CASSQDTGSNQPQHF	TGTGCCAGCAGCCAAGATACAGGGAGCAATCAGCCCCAGCATTTT
few	TRBV14	NA	TRBJ1-4	CASSQSRGGEKLFF	TGTGCCAGCAGCCAATCAAGGGGGGGTGAAAAACTGTTTTTT
many	TRBV29-1	NA	TRBJ1-5	CSVQDYSNQPQHF	TGCAGCGTTCAAGACTATAGCAATCAGCCCCAGCATTTT
few	TRBV5-1	NA	TRBJ2-1	CASSSGLAFGQFF	TGCGCCAGCAGCTCGGGACTGGCTTTTGGGCAGTTCTTC
many	TRBV10-1	NA	TRBJ2-1	CASSGTPVWDEQFF	TGCGCCAGTTCCGGGACTCCTGTCTGGGATGAGCAGTTCTTC
NA	TRBV6-6	NA	TRBJ1-2	CASSARQDYGYTF	TGTGCCAGCAGTGCGCGACAGGACTATGGCTACACCTTC
few	TRBV18	NA	TRBJ1-1	CASSPSGGNTEAFF	TGTGCCAGCTCACCTTCCGGGGGGAACACTGAAGCTTTCTTT
NA	TRBV27	TRBD1	TRBJ2-7	CASSFRQGGREQYF	TGTGCCAGCAGTTTTCGACAGGGTGGGCGCGAGCAGTACTTC
NA	TRBV5-1	TRBD2	TRBJ2-3	CASSLPGGTTDTQYF	TGCGCCAGCAGCTTGCCGGGGGGGACCACAGATACGCAGTATTTT